This T cell receptor beta chain was captured in a study of long-term antiretroviral therapy in people with HIV. Samples were assayed with immunoSEQ v3.0 at survey level. This table comes from immunoSEQ multiplex PCR, and its TCRdb copy is limited to in-frame clones, with some not included. The top ten hold less than 2.5% of the sample, which has approximately 24,000 clones, approximately 95% seen once. Germline CDR1 reads MDHEN; CDR2 reads SYDVKM. J was trimmed by 4 bases and V by 5 bases; bases with no gene match: 9. The CDR3 is 16 amino acids. The chain uses TRBV28 and TRBJ2-1, with 9 positions matching TRBD2. The receptor was derived from a woman in her forties or fifties with HIV. The sequences come from unsorted PBMCs, collected around 4.7 years after starting antiretroviral therapy. The CDR3 region is CASSPNSGSRYNEQFF. The CDR3 DNA follows: TGTGCCAGCAGTCCCAATAGCGGGAGCCGTTACAATGAGCAGTTCTTC.